This T cell receptor (beta chain) was sequenced in a study of blood T cell repertoires in COVID-19. About the research overall: Material from acute and convalescent COVID-19 was sourced from the United States, Italy and Spain. T cells, B-cell-depleted T cells, or PBMCs supplied cDNA or gDNA.

The CDR3 consists of 14 residues. The germline gives CDR1 MDHEN, CDR2 SYDVKM. Deletions cut 6 bases from V and 0 bases from J, with 10 bases between. Methods used by the authors: Reference gene primer amplification yielded estimated nucleated cell counts. TCRdb keeps only in-frame clones here, not all; method: immunoSEQ multiplex PCR. The V and J calls and clone size were taken over from that table, and D and trimming were inferred from the DNA. The sample yields about 89,000 clones, roughly 80% seen once. The sequenced sample consisted of peripheral blood. J is TRBJ2-3 and V is TRBV28; D possibly corresponds to TRBD2 (6 bases). This TCR derives from a human donor in a cohort sampled during active COVID-19. The CDR3 spells CASSPTSSTDTQYF. The CDR3 DNA is TGTGCCAGCAGCCCCACTAGCAGCACAGATACGCAGTATTTT.